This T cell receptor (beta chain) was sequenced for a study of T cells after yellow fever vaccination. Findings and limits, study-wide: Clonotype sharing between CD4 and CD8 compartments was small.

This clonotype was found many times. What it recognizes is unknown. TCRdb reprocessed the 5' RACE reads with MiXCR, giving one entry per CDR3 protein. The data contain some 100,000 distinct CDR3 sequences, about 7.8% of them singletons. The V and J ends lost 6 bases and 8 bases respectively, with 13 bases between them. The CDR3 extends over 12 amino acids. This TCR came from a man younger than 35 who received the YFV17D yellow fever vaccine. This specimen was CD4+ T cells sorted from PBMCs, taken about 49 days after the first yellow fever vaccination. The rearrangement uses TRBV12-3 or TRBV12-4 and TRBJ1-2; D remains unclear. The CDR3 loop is CASSETSYGYTF. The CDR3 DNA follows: TGTGCCAGCAGCGAAACTAGTTACGGCTACACCTTC.